Sequencing of this T cell receptor (beta chain) was carried out in a study of T cells in women clearing cervical HPV infection. Study background: Women with histologically confirmed HPV16-related CIN3 or worse, 2 with invasive cancer, served as cases. Study-level findings and limits: TRBV6-7 relative abundance averaged approximately 0.11% in cases and 0.15% to 0.2% in controls. Combining TCR richness with V gene abundances gave approximately 0.84 AUC. Repertoire richness, not evenness, was significantly elevated in CIN3+ cases versus controls.

This table comes from immunoSEQ multiplex PCR, and its TCRdb copy is limited to in-frame clones, with some not included. Recorded for this sample: about 25,000 clones. As concerns this clone: The antigen is unknown. The CDR3 end lies 3 residues beyond the end of the read and is filled in from the germline J gene. Other DNA sequences in the sample encode the same CDR3.

Trimming left V 5 bases short and J 6 bases short, with 20 bases between. The CDR3 loop spans 15 amino acids. Germline V lookup: CDR1 SGHRS, CDR2 YFSETQ. This receptor was taken from a woman between 18 and 70 years old with a cervical HPV16 infection that either progressed to CIN3+ or cleared (not recorded which). The chain joins TRBV5-1 to TRBJ1-1, with a possible D match to TRBD1 (6 bases). Sequencing was performed on blood buffy coat. Incomplete CDR3 DNA: TGCGCCAGCAGAGCGACGGACAGAGGAAGGCCTGAA. Amino acid sequence: CASRATDRGRPE. The full CDR3 protein reads CASRATDRGRPEAFF.